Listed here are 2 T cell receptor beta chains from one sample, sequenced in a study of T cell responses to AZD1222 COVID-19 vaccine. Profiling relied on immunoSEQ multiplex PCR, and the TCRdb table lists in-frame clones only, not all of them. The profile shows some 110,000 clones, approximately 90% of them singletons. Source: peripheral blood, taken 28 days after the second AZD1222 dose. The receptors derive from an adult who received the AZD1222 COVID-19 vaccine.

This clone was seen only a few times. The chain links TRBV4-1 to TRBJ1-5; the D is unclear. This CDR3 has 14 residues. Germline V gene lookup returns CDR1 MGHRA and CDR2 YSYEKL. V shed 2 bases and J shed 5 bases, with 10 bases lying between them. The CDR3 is CASSQPKTHQPQHF. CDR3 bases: TGCGCCAGCAGCCAACCCAAGACCCATCAGCCCCAGCATTTT.

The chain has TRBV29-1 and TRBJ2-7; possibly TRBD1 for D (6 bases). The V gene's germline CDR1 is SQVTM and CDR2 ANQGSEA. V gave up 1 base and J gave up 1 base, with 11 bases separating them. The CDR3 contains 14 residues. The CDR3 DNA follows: TGCAGCGTTGAAGGACAGGCCGATTCCTACGAGCAGTACTTC. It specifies CSVEGQADSYEQYF.